This T cell receptor beta chain is drawn from a study of cytomegalovirus exposure and HLA in healthy donors. Study results and caveats: Indistinguishable V segments such as TRBV6-2 and TRBV6-3 were excluded. A later analysis linked a missense variant in DCLRE1C to the trimming of TCR beta V and J genes. The study had only CMV serostatus as immune exposure information.

The CDR3 is 14 residues long. Germline V CDR1 and CDR2: SGDLS, YYNGEE. Losses at the gene ends were 3 bases for V and 6 bases for J; bases not matched to a gene: 6. A word on this clone: Its cognate antigen is unknown.

The primer mix had 60 Vbeta and 13 Jbeta primers. Under the authors' procedure: There were about 88 million unique TCR beta chains by a later count, and approximately 11 million of them were shared. Profiled with immunoSEQ multiplex PCR; TCRdb holds only in-frame clones, not every one. The V and J calls and clone size are taken from that table; D and trimming were inferred from the DNA. The sample lists 150,000 or so clones, roughly 70% occurring once. The gene calls are TRBV9 and TRBJ2-1, with TRBD2 matching over 7 bases. This sequence was found in a girl aged 5-17 years in good health and CMV-seronegative. Source material: PBMCs. Here the CDR3 reads CASSDPGGTNEQFF. CDR3 in DNA: TGTGCCAGCAGCGACCCCGGGGGGACCAATGAGCAGTTCTTC.